The 22 T cell receptor beta chains presented below share a single source sample, sequenced in a study of T cells after yellow fever vaccination (dated by TCRdb to the late 2010s). The library was prepared using 5' RACE. Instrument on record: Illumina HiSeq 2500. TCRdb passed the public sequencing reads through fastp at Q25 and MiXCR, retaining productive beta sequences. All rows with the same CDR3 protein become a single entry with the most common DNA and genes. This sample is represented by 300,000 or so distinct CDR3 sequences; 10% to 15% of them were singletons. 0.45% to 0.65% of the sample is held by the ten biggest clonotypes. The treatment or condition label corresponds to: live attenuated yellow fever vaccine strain. Specimen: CD4+ T cells sorted from PBMCs, collected 45 days after the yellow fever booster vaccination. The source is a young man who received the YFV17D yellow fever vaccine.

This clonotype was counted between two and nine times. The chain is built from TRBV20-1 and TRBJ2-4; 11 bases agree with TRBD2. Trimming took 5 bases from V and 7 from J; bases not matched to a gene: 4. This CDR3 region has 13 residues. Per the germline V gene, CDR1 is DFQATT and CDR2 is SNEGSKA (reference sequence). The CDR3, as DNA: TGCAGTGCTTTCCGGACTAGCGGGAACATTCAGTACTTC. Protein: CSAFRTSGNIQYF.

This clonotype has just a few counts. The chain has TRBV30 and TRBJ2-1; 7 positions match TRBD2. The V and J ends lost 4 bases and 7 bases, in that order; junction bases with no gene match: 4. The CDR3 length is 12 residues. Germline assignment: CDR1 GTSNPN and CDR2 SVGIG (reference sequence). The CDR3 DNA follows: TGTGCCTGGACCGGCGGGAGTAATGAGCAGTTCTTC. Amino acids: CAWTGGSNEQFF.

The chain employs TRBV20-1 and TRBJ2-1; 10 nucleotides line up with TRBD2. After removal of 0 bases from V and 9 bases from J, the junction contained 8 bases not matched to a gene. The germline CDR1 and CDR2 sequences are DFQATT and SNEGSKA (reference sequence). The CDR3 loop spans 15 amino acids. The CDR3 DNA sequence: TGCAGTGCTAGAGATCTAGCGGGAGTGGGCATTGAGCAGTTCTTC. It is translated as CSARDLAGVGIEQFF.

V gene TRBV18 combines with J gene TRBJ2-3; 10 bases map to TRBD2. The CDR3 sequence is 19 residues long. With 6 bases clipped from V and 1 base from J, the junction kept 16 bases outside the gene matches. From germline, CDR1 is KGHSH and CDR2 LQKENI. The CDR3 loop is CASSLRELAGRDRTDTQYF. Here the CDR3 DNA reads TGTGCCAGCTCCCTACGGGAACTAGCGGGGCGCGACCGCACAGATACGCAGTATTTT.

The chain uses TRBV28 and TRBJ2-1, with D perhaps matching TRBD2 (5 bases). There are 13 residues in the CDR3. V was clipped by 7 bases and J by 1 base, with 8 bases between them. In germline, CDR1 is MDHEN, CDR2 SYDVKM. The CDR3 reads CASNRGSYNEQFF. The CDR3 coding sequence is TGTGCCAGCAATCGGGGTTCCTACAATGAGCAGTTCTTC.

The chain is built from TRBV4-3 and TRBJ2-6; TRBD2 might be the D (5 bases). V was pared by 1 base and J by 2 bases, with 9 bases between. The V gene's germline CDR1 is LGHNA and CDR2 YSLEER. The CDR3 totals 16 residues. The CDR3 spells CASSQARETGANVLTF. The CDR3 DNA follows: TGCGCCAGCAGCCAAGCGAGGGAAACTGGGGCCAACGTCCTGACTTTC.

The chain carries TRBV7-9 and TRBJ2-7, with TRBD1 identical over 8 bases. J lost 2 bases, V lost 4 bases, and 4 bases had no gene match. Germline loops: CDR1 SEHNR, CDR2 FQNEAQ (reference sequence). This CDR3 is 14 amino acids long. The CDR3 DNA reads TGTGCCAGCAGCTCCAGGGGGCCCACCTACGAGCAGTACTTC. This sequence encodes CASSSRGPTYEQYF.

The V call is TRBV9, the J call TRBJ2-2; 16 bases are a match to TRBD2. Germline V CDR1 and CDR2: SGDLS, YYNGEE. V gave up 6 bases and J gave up 7 bases; unmatched junction bases: 15. The CDR3 has 19 amino acids. CDR3 region: CASTRARGTSGRAVGELFF. The CDR3 region has the DNA TGTGCCAGCACCCGTGCCCGAGGGACTAGCGGGAGGGCTGTCGGGGAGCTGTTTTTT. Using reference TRBV9 and TRBJ2-2 for the parts outside the CDR3, the full variable domain is DSGVTQTPKHLITATGQRVTLRCSPRSGDLSVYWYQQSLDQGLQFLIQYYNGEERAKGNILERFSAQQFPDLHSELNLSSLELGDSALYFCASTRARGTSGRAVGELFFGEGSRLTVL.

The chain recombines TRBV12-3 or TRBV12-4 with TRBJ2-1, with 9 bases aligning to TRBD2. Germline trimming cut 3 bases from V and 8 bases from J; bases unmatched to any gene: 8. The CDR3 has 15 residues. Written as DNA, the CDR3 is TGTGCCAGCAGTTTCACTGGCGGGAGGGCGTATGAGCAGTTCTTC. The encoded protein is CASSFTGGRAYEQFF.

The J gene is TRBJ2-7, the V gene TRBV12-3 or TRBV12-4; no clear D gene. V lost 5 bases and J 4 bases, leaving 9 bases between the germline ends. The CDR3 length is 12 residues. The chain's CDR3 is CASSLDIYEQYF. The CDR3 DNA follows: TGTGCCAGCAGTCTCGACATTTACGAGCAGTACTTC.

V usage is TRBV7-8 and J usage is TRBJ2-2; possible D gene TRBD2, 6 bases. This CDR3 comprises 15 residues. From germline, CDR1 is SGHVS and CDR2 FQNEAQ. Trimming removed 3 bases from V and 2 bases from J, with 10 bases in between. The CDR3 DNA follows: TGTGCCAGCAGCTTGCTAGCGACAAACACCGGGGAGCTGTTTTTT. This sequence encodes CASSLLATNTGELFF.

This clonotype appeared a few times. CDR3 in DNA: TGTGCCAGAAGCAGGTCGCGCACTGAAGCTTTCTTT. This codes for CARSRSRTEAFF. This sequence joins TRBV5-3 and TRBJ1-1; D uncertain. TRBV5-3 is treated as an ORF (open reading frame) with a function not yet certain. The CDR3 is 12 amino acids. V lost 4 bases and J 4 bases, leaving 8 bases between the germline ends.

This clonotype has only a few counts. The chain recombines TRBV20-1 with TRBJ2-1; D is possibly TRBD1 (6 bases). This CDR3 is built from 14 residues. The germline CDR1 and CDR2 sequences are DFQATT and SNEGSKA (reference sequence). The V and J ends lost 2 bases and 6 bases respectively, with 14 bases between them. CDR3 sequence: CSARRQVGGNEQFF. The CDR3, as DNA: TGCAGTGCTAGACGTCAAGTAGGGGGCAATGAGCAGTTCTTC.

The V and J genes are TRBV25-1 and TRBJ2-5; D is perhaps TRBD2 (5 bases). CDR1 is MGHDK, CDR2 SYGVNS, per germline. The CDR3 has 14 amino acids. Trimming took off 3 bases at V and 2 bases at J, with 10 bases between the two ends. For the CDR3, the DNA is TGTGCCAGCAGTGAGTTCGGGATTCAAGAGACCCAGTACTTC. This encodes CASSEFGIQETQYF.

V and J are TRBV27 and TRBJ2-1; no firm D call. Trimming cost V 0 bases and J 15 bases, with 15 bases left between them. The germline gives CDR1 MNHEY, CDR2 SMNVEV (reference sequence). The CDR3 consists of 13 residues. CDR3 sequence reads: CASSLSSTPRPFF. In nucleotides, the CDR3 is TGTGCCAGCAGTTTATCGAGCACCCCTCGGCCGTTCTTC.

This chain uses TRBV3-1 with TRBJ1-2; D remains ambiguous. The germline V gene has CDR1 LGHDT and CDR2 YNNKEL (reference sequence). The CDR3 runs 13 residues. Trimming left V 2 bases short and J 8 bases short, with 12 bases between. CDR3 sequence reads: CASSQSAPEGYTF. The CDR3 region has the DNA TGTGCCAGCAGCCAATCGGCTCCGGAGGGCTACACCTTC.

The chain is built from TRBV10-3 and TRBJ1-4; possible D gene TRBD1, 6 bases. Germline CDR1 and CDR2: ENHRY and SYGVKD. V lost 2 bases, J lost 12 bases, and 10 bases lay in between. The CDR3 contains 12 residues. DNA of the CDR3: TGTGCCATCAGTGAGACAGGGACGGAACTGTTTTTT. Its protein product is CAISETGTELFF.

This clonotype has just a few counts. The chain employs TRBV5-1 and TRBJ2-1; D is possibly TRBD2 (7 bases). CDR1 and CDR2 (germline): SGHRS, YFSETQ. This CDR3 comprises 16 residues. Trimming cost V 0 bases and J 4 bases, with 14 bases left between them. The CDR3 loop reads CASSLDGGPPYNEQFF. The CDR3 DNA is TGCGCCAGCAGCTTGGACGGGGGGCCACCGTACAATGAGCAGTTCTTC.

Only a few counts were recorded for this clonotype. CDR3 bases: TGTGCCAGCAGTTACTCGACAGGGACAGATACGCAGTATTTT. Translation gives CASSYSTGTDTQYF. The genes are TRBV6-5 and TRBJ2-3; 7 bases align to TRBD1. This CDR3 comprises 14 residues. V lost 0 bases and J lost 3; bases outside the gene matches: 0. The germline gives CDR1 MNHEY, CDR2 SVGAGI.

The rearrangement uses TRBV12-3 or TRBV12-4 and TRBJ2-4; 12 positions match TRBD2. This CDR3 has 15 residues. V lost 3 bases to trimming and J lost 14 bases; unmatched junction nucleotides: 11. The CDR3 is CASSLRTSGTGGKYF. Here the CDR3 DNA reads TGTGCCAGCAGTTTGCGGACTAGCGGGACCGGGGGGAAGTACTTC.

The chain joins TRBV3-1 to TRBJ2-2; TRBD1 matches 8 bases. CDR1 is LGHDT, CDR2 YNNKEL, per germline (reference sequence). The CDR3 is 15 residues long. With 6 bases clipped from V and 0 bases from J, the junction kept 3 bases outside the gene matches. This CDR3 is CASRRQGPNTGELFF. CDR3 bases: TGTGCCAGCAGACGACAGGGGCCGAACACCGGGGAGCTGTTTTTT.

The CDR3 DNA follows: TGCAGTGCTGCCGGGACTAGCGGGGCTTCCTCCTACGAGCAGTACTTC. Translated: CSAAGTSGASSYEQYF. The chain is built from TRBV20-1 and TRBJ2-7; 13 positions match TRBD2. J lost 0 bases, V lost 5 bases, and 7 bases had no gene match. The CDR3 has 16 residues. Germline V gene lookup returns CDR1 DFQATT and CDR2 SNEGSKA (reference sequence).